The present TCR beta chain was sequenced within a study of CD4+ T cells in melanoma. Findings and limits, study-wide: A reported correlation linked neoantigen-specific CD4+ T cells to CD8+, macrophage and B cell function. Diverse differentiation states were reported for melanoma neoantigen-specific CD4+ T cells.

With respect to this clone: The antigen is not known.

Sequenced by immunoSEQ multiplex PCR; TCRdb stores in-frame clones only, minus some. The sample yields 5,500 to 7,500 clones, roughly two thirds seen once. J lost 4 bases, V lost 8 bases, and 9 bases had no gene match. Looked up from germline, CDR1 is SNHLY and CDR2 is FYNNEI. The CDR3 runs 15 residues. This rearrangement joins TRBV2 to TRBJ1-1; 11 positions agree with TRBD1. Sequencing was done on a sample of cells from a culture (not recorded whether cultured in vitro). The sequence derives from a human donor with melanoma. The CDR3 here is CASEGQGDIGTEAFF. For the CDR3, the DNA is TGTGCCAGCGAGGGACAGGGGGACATCGGCACTGAAGCTTTCTTT.